A single sample is the source of the 25 T cell receptor beta chains below, sequenced in a study of liver allograft versus peripheral blood T cells (dated by TCRdb to about 2020). About the investigation overall: T cell receptor repertoires present within transplanted livers were compared with repertoires in the peripheral blood of liver transplant recipients.

Sequencing took place on an Illumina MiSeq. TCRdb handled the public reads itself, with Q25 trimming in fastp and clone calling in MiXCR, and kept productive beta chains. Each record represents a unique CDR3 protein, reported with the most common genes and DNA among its rows. Present in this sample are 10,000 or so distinct CDR3 sequences, approximately 15% of which were seen just once. The ten largest account for around 2.9% of the sample. These receptors all come from a human patient who had a liver transplant. It is possible that, after a transplant, some T cells come from the graft donor.

The chain links TRBV6-2 or TRBV6-3 to TRBJ2-5; TRBD1 or TRBD2 may be the D gene (6 bases each). The CDR3 runs to 16 residues. The V end was cut by 5 bases, the J end by 5 bases, with 21 bases between. Per the germline V gene, CDR1 is MNHEY and CDR2 is SVGEGT. This CDR3 reads CASSEWGALWLETQYF. CDR3 coding DNA: TGTGCCAGCAGTGAATGGGGGGCGCTCTGGTTGGAGACCCAGTACTTC.

By frequency in the sample, this clonotype is medium-sized. The gene calls are TRBV27 and TRBJ1-6; the match to TRBD1 covers 9 bases. From germline, CDR1 is MNHEY and CDR2 SMNVEV (reference sequence). V lost 0 bases and J lost 3; bases outside the gene matches: 6. This CDR3 comprises 18 residues. CDR3 coding DNA: TGTGCCAGCAGTTTATCGACTACAGGGGGCCTCTATAATTCACCCCTCCACTTT. Protein product: CASSLSTTGGLYNSPLHF.

This clonotype was picked up many times. V and J are TRBV28 and TRBJ1-5; no definite D call. V gave up 2 bases and J gave up 3 bases, with 5 bases separating them. The CDR3 runs 13 residues. Germline V lookup: CDR1 MDHEN, CDR2 SYDVKM. Written as DNA, the CDR3 is TGTGCCAGCAGTTTACAGAACAATCAGCCCCAGCATTTT. Translated: CASSLQNNQPQHF.

This clonotype is medium-sized (0.01 to 0.1%) within its sample. The CDR3 coding sequence is TGCAGCGTTGAACTAGCGGGAGCCAAGACCCAGTACTTC. The encoded protein is CSVELAGAKTQYF. The J gene is TRBJ2-5, the V gene TRBV29-1, with 10 bases fitting TRBD2. J lost 6 bases, V lost 2 bases, and 3 bases had no gene match. CDR3 length equals 13 residues. Germline V lookup: CDR1 SQVTM, CDR2 ANQGSEA.

This clonotype was seen only a few times. V usage is TRBV30 and J usage is TRBJ2-7; D remains ambiguous. Germline V gives CDR1 GTSNPN, CDR2 SVGIG (reference sequence). The CDR3 totals 10 residues. Trimming shortened V by 2 bases and J by 4 bases, and 3 bases separated the two germline ends. CDR3 DNA: TGTGCCTGGAGTAAATACGAGCAGTACTTC. Translation: CAWSKYEQYF. Full variable domain (remainder filled in from reference TRBV30 and TRBJ2-7): SQTIHQWPATLVQPVGSPLSLECTVEGTSNPNLYWYRQAAGRGLQLLFYSVGIGQISSEVPQNLSASRPQDRQFILSSKKLLLSDSGFYLCAWSKYEQYFGPGTRLTVT.

The chain couples TRBV4-1 to TRBJ2-5; 13 bases agree with TRBD2. J was trimmed by 3 bases and V by 0 bases; bases with no gene match: 7. The CDR3 loop spans 18 amino acids. Germline V gene lookup returns CDR1 MGHRA and CDR2 YSYEKL. The CDR3 DNA reads as TGCGCCAGCAGCCAAGACGATACTAGCGGGAGGGCCAAAGAGACCCAGTACTTC. Residues: CASSQDDTSGRAKETQYF.

This clonotype has a count of ten or more. The V call is TRBV30, the J call TRBJ1-2; D unclear. The CDR3 spans 12 residues. Germline loops: CDR1 GTSNPN, CDR2 SVGIG (reference sequence). Trimming took 2 bases from V and 4 from J, leaving 8 bases between them. This CDR3 is CAWSPGSYGYTF. The CDR3 DNA reads TGTGCCTGGAGTCCAGGATCCTATGGCTACACCTTC.

In this sample, this clonotype turned up a few times. The chain recombines TRBV7-2 with TRBJ1-1; D possibly corresponds to TRBD1 (5 bases). The CDR3 is 13 amino acids. The V gene lost 0 bases and the J gene lost 11 bases, with 13 bases spanning the gap. Germline V gene data show CDR1 as SGHTA and CDR2 as FQGNSA. CDR3 coding DNA: TGTGCCAGCAGCTTAGCGACCGGGGCGGGGGCTTTCTTT. This sequence encodes CASSLATGAGAFF.

This clonotype is medium-sized within its sample. V usage is TRBV20-1 and J usage is TRBJ2-6; 7 bases fit TRBD1. The CDR3 totals 16 residues. The junction had 7 bases not matched to a gene; V was cut back by 5 bases and J by 0 bases. Germline-derived CDR1 and CDR2 are DFQATT and SNEGSKA (reference sequence). The CDR3 DNA reads TGCAGTGCTCGGGACAGAGAATACTCTGGGGCCAACGTCCTGACTTTC. Protein sequence: CSARDREYSGANVLTF.

This clonotype was counted at least ten times. V usage is TRBV19 and J usage is TRBJ1-4, with D tentatively TRBD1 (5 bases). V was cut by 11 bases and J by 5 bases, with 21 bases left in between. The germline CDR1 and CDR2 sequences are LNHDA and SQIVND (reference sequence). The CDR3 contains 15 residues. CDR3 bases: TGTGCCGCGGGGGACGGGGGATCAGGAAATGAAAAACTGTTTTTT. Translated, it gives CAAGDGGSGNEKLFF.

This clonotype ranks as medium-sized. The rearrangement joins TRBV18 to TRBJ2-1, with 7 bases that match TRBD1. The CDR3 is 16 residues long. Trimming at V came to 4 bases and at J to 6 bases, leaving 12 bases not matched to a gene. Germline V gene data show CDR1 as KGHSH and CDR2 as LQKENI. The CDR3 nucleotides are TGTGCCAGCTCACGAAAGGACAGGTCCCTGAGCAATGAGCAGTTCTTC. Its protein is CASSRKDRSLSNEQFF.

This clonotype was observed at least ten times. This chain joins TRBV28 and TRBJ2-3; TRBD2 is a possible D gene (6 bases). CDR1 is MDHEN and CDR2 is SYDVKM in the germline V gene. V lost 2 bases and J 5 bases, leaving 8 bases between the germline ends. The CDR3 runs to 13 residues. DNA for the CDR3: TGTGCCAGCAGTTTAGCGGGAATAGATACGCAGTATTTT. This gives the protein CASSLAGIDTQYF.

This clonotype was recorded at least ten times. The rearrangement joins TRBV18 to TRBJ2-1; unclear D gene. Deletions cut 1 base from V and 0 bases from J, with 7 bases between. This CDR3 is 15 amino acids long. The germline CDR1 and CDR2 sequences are KGHSH and LQKENI. CDR3 nucleotides: TGTGCCAGCTCACCACAGGGAATCTCCTACAATGAGCAGTTCTTC. Its translation is CASSPQGISYNEQFF.

V is TRBV20-1 and J is TRBJ2-3; D is ambiguous. The CDR3 is 13 residues long. The V gene lost 4 bases and the J gene lost 3 bases, with 11 bases spanning the gap. CDR1 and CDR2 (germline): DFQATT, SNEGSKA (reference sequence). CDR3 in amino acids: CSATETRTDTQYF. The CDR3 region has the DNA TGCAGTGCTACCGAGACCAGAACAGATACGCAGTATTTT.

Relative to its sample, this clonotype is medium-sized. This chain links TRBV6-2 or TRBV6-3 with TRBJ2-5; weak D call: TRBD1 (6 bases). The CDR3 contains 13 residues. Trimming cost V 10 bases and J 1 base, with 13 bases left between them. From germline, CDR1 is MNHEY and CDR2 SVGEGT. The CDR3 bases are TGTGCCACTCAATTAGGGGGCCAAGAGACCCAGTACTTC. This translates into CATQLGGQETQYF.

This clonotype is labeled medium-sized. The chain employs TRBV28 and TRBJ1-3; D gene unclear. Trimming removed 8 bases from V and 0 bases from J, with 8 bases in between. Germline lookup yields CDR1 MDHEN and CDR2 SYDVKM. This CDR3 is built from 13 residues. The CDR3 loop is CASQNFSGNTIYF. The CDR3 DNA is TGTGCCAGCCAAAACTTCTCTGGAAACACCATATATTTT. Supplemented by reference TRBV28 and TRBJ1-3, the full variable domain reads DVKVTQSSRYLVKRTGEKVFLECVQDMDHENMFWYRQDPGLGLRLIYFSYDVKMKEKGDIPEGYSVSREKKERFSLILESASTNQTSMYLCASQNFSGNTIYFGEGSWLTVV.

This clonotype is medium-sized (0.01 to 0.1%). The chain combines TRBV19 with TRBJ2-1, with 13 bases lining up with TRBD2. Unmatched junction bases numbered 4, after V lost 7 bases and J lost 7 bases. The CDR3 is made up of 14 amino acids. The V gene's germline CDR1 is LNHDA and CDR2 SQIVND (reference sequence). The CDR3 is CASNRGLAGNEQFF. In nucleotides, the CDR3 is TGTGCCAGTAATAGGGGACTAGCGGGAAATGAGCAGTTCTTC.

This clonotype is categorized as medium-sized (0.01 to 0.1%). J is TRBJ1-5 and V is TRBV18; 10 nucleotides match TRBD1. The CDR3 totals 13 residues. From germline, CDR1 is KGHSH and CDR2 LQKENI. Trimming at V came to 6 bases and at J to 5 bases, leaving 1 base not matched to a gene. CDR3 amino acids: CASSGQGDQPQHF. The CDR3 region has the DNA TGTGCCAGCTCTGGACAGGGGGATCAGCCCCAGCATTTT.

In its sample, this clonotype ranks as medium-sized (0.01 to 0.1%). J is TRBJ1-5 and V is TRBV15; D gene uncertain. V lost 0 bases to trimming and J lost 4 bases, with 13 bases between them. CDR1 and CDR2 from the germline V gene are LNHNV and YYDKDF (reference sequence). The CDR3 is made up of 16 amino acids. The CDR3 reads CATSRDWSGGNQPQHF. DNA of the CDR3: TGTGCCACCAGCAGAGATTGGTCGGGAGGGAATCAGCCCCAGCATTTT. Full variable domain (missing parts from reference TRBV15 and TRBJ1-5): DAMVIQNPRYQVTQFGKPVTLSCSQTLNHNVMYWYQQKSSQAPKLLFHYYDKDFNNEADTPDNFQSRRPNTSFCFLDIRSPGLGDTAMYLCATSRDWSGGNQPQHFGDGTRLSIL.

This clonotype occurred a few times. The chain employs TRBV6-1 and TRBJ2-3; D is tentatively TRBD1 or TRBD2 (5 bases each). The ends were cut back, 8 bases at V and 3 bases at J, with 21 bases in the middle. Germline loops: CDR1 MNHNS, CDR2 SASEGT. The CDR3 is 16 residues long. CDR3 amino acids: CASSREGLIGTDTQYF. The CDR3 nucleotides are TGTGCCAGCTCGCGAGAGGGGTTAATTGGGACAGATACGCAGTATTTT.

A word on this clonotype: A read error is possible here, since a much larger clone lies one base away. The rearrangement joins TRBV5-6 to TRBJ1-3; D not certain. Germline V gene sequence: CDR1 SGHDT, CDR2 YYEEEE. This CDR3 region has 12 residues. The V end was cut by 3 bases, the J end by 4 bases, with 5 bases between. CDR3 in amino acids: CASSSQGNTIYF. The CDR3 DNA sequence: TGTGCCAGCAGCTCACAGGGAAACACCATATATTTT.

This chain joins TRBV7-9 and TRBJ2-5, with no clear D. Germline V gene sequence: CDR1 SEHNR, CDR2 FQNEAQ (reference sequence). This CDR3 has 14 residues. V gave up 3 bases and J gave up 5 bases, with 13 bases separating them. The CDR3 DNA reads as TGTGCCAGCAGCTTCCCGGGCTTTGTGGAGACCCAGTACTTC. Encoded protein: CASSFPGFVETQYF.

By share of the sample, this clonotype is medium-sized. CDR3 DNA sequence: TGTGCCAGCAATCATATAAGTGGCTACACCTTC. This codes for CASNHISGYTF. The gene calls are TRBV28 and TRBJ1-2; D is uncertain. This CDR3 is 11 amino acids long. The germline gives CDR1 MDHEN, CDR2 SYDVKM. V lost 7 bases, J lost 7 bases, and 10 bases lay in between.

This clonotype was seen just once. This likely reflects a read error, since a far larger clone is one base away. The J gene is TRBJ1-5, the V gene TRBV6-5, with a weak D call TRBD1 (6 bases). Germline lookup yields CDR1 MNHEY and CDR2 SVGAGI. CDR3 size: 14 residues. CDR3 nucleotide sequence: TGTGACAGCAGTCATAGGGGGTTCGGCCAGCCCCAGCATTTT. This encodes CDSSHRGFGQPQHF.

This chain connects TRBV20-1 to TRBJ1-5, with TRBD1 identical over 9 bases. CDR3 length: 15 residues. Germline V CDR1 and CDR2: DFQATT, SNEGSKA (reference sequence). V shed 3 bases, J shed 3 bases, and the junction held 6 bases outside the gene matches. DNA for the CDR3: TGCAGTGCTAGCCCCCGGGACAGGGTCAATCAGCCCCAGCATTTT. Its protein is CSASPRDRVNQPQHF.